The present TCR beta chain was sequenced within a study of blood T cell repertoires in COVID-19. As handled by the study authors: Amplification of reference gene primers provided the estimated nucleated cell counts. Assay: immunoSEQ multiplex PCR; the TCRdb copy retains only in-frame clones and omits some. V and J calls and clone size are those listed in that table; D and trimming were worked out from the DNA. The sample records a few hundred thousand clones, approximately 88% being singletons. Residents of about two dozen US areas, aged about 18 to 95 years, made up the participants. Participants had their cohort set by participant-reported clinical history. The source is a woman aged 18-29 years who had recovered from COVID-19. Material for sequencing was PBMCs or T cells enriched from blood (not recorded which).

The DNA of the CDR3 is TGTGCCAGCAGCCTAGATGTCGGGGGGCAGGAGACCCAGTACTTC. This sequence encodes CASSLDVGGQETQYF. The chain carries TRBV5-4 and TRBJ2-5; D is perhaps TRBD2 (7 bases). The CDR3 covers 15 residues. Looked up from germline, CDR1 is SGHNT and CDR2 is YYREEE (reference sequence). V was trimmed by 4 bases and J by 5 bases, leaving 18 bases between them.